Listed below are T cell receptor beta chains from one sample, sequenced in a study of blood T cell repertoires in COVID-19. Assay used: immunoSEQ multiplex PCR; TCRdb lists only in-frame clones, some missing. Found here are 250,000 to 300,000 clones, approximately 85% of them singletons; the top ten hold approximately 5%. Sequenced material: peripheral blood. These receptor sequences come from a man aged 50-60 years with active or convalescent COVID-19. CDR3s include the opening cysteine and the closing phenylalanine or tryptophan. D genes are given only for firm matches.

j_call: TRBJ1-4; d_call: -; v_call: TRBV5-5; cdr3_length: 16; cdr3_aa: CASSLRGGTTNEKLFF; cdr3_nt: TGTGCCAGCAGCTTGCGAGGGGGTACAACTAATGAAAAACTGTTTTTT
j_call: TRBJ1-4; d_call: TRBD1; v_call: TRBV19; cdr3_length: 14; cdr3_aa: CASTDRAGGEKLFF; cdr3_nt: TGTGCCAGTACCGACAGGGCCGGGGGTGAAAAACTGTTTTTT
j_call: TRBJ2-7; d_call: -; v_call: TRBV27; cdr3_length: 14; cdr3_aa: CASSFSGARNEQYF; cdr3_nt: TGTGCCAGCAGTTTTTCTGGAGCTCGAAACGAGCAGTACTTC
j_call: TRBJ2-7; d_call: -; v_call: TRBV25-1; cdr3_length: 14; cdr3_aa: CASSDQDSSYEQYF; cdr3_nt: TGTGCCAGCAGTGACCAGGACAGCTCCTACGAGCAGTACTTC
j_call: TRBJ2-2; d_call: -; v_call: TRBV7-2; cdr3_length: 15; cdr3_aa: CASSLGGLVTGELFF; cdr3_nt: TGTGCCAGCAGCTTAGGCGGTCTAGTTACCGGGGAGCTGTTTTTT
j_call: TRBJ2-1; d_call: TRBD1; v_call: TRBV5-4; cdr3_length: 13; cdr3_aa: CASNPTGNNEQFF; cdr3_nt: TGTGCCAGCAATCCGACAGGGAACAATGAGCAGTTCTTC
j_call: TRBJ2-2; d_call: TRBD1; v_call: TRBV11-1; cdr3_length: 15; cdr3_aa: CASSRGQGDTGELFF; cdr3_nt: TGTGCCAGCAGCCGGGGACAGGGGGACACCGGGGAGCTGTTTTTT
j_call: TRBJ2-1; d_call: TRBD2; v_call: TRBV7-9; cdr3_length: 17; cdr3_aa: CASRGHGLAEPYNEQFF; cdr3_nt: TGTGCCAGCAGGGGCCACGGGCTAGCGGAACCATACAATGAGCAGTTCTTC
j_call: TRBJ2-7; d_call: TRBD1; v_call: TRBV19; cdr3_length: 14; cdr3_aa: CATGGQGYPYEQYF; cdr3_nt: TGTGCCACCGGGGGACAGGGATATCCCTACGAGCAGTACTTC
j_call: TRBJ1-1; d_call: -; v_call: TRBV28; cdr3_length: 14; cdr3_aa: CASSFSQVNTEAFF; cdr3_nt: TGTGCCAGCAGTTTCAGCCAGGTGAACACTGAAGCTTTCTTT
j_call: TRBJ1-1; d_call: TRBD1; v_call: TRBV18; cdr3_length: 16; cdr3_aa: CASSPPSTGRDTEAFF; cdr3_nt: TGTGCCAGCTCACCACCGTCGACAGGGCGAGACACTGAAGCTTTCTTT
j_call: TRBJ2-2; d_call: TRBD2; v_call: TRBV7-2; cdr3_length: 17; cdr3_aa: CASSLTQLAGVSGELFF; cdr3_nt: TGTGCCAGCAGCTTAACCCAACTAGCGGGAGTGTCCGGGGAGCTGTTTTTT
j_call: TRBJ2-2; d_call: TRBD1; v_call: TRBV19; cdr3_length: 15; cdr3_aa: CASSIGWDSTGELFF; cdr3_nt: TGTGCCAGTAGTATAGGTTGGGACAGTACCGGGGAGCTGTTTTTT
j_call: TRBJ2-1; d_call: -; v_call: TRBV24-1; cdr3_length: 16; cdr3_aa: CATSGEGAGRDNEQFF; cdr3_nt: TGTGCCACCAGTGGGGAAGGGGCGGGGAGAGACAATGAGCAGTTCTTC
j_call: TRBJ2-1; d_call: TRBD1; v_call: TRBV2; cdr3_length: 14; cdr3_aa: CASSLDRGFDEQFF; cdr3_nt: TGTGCCAGCAGTTTGGACAGGGGTTTCGATGAGCAGTTCTTC
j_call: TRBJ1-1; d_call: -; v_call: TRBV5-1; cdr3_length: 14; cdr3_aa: CASKQPSTDTEAFF; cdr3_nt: TGCGCCAGCAAACAGCCATCTACGGACACTGAAGCTTTCTTT
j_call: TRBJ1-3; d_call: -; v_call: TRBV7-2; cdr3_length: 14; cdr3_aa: CASSLEGRENTIYF; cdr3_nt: TGTGCCAGCAGCTTGGAAGGGAGGGAAAACACCATATATTTT